This TCR beta chain is from a study of brain metastases from non-small cell lung cancer. Study-wide findings and caveats: Compared with primary tumors, brain metastases showed less T-cell infiltration. Compared with their matched primary tumors, approximately 64% of brain metastases showed expanded T-cell clones. Paired brain metastases and primary tumors largely shared TCR repertoires.

The repertoire was sequenced with immunoSEQ multiplex PCR; TCRdb's copy has only in-frame clones and lacks some. The repertoire includes 15,000 or so clones, around 81% of them detected once, and 7.5% to 8% sits in the top ten. Details on this clone: The antigen is unknown.

The CDR3 loop spans 14 amino acids. The ends were cut back, 0 bases at V and 10 bases at J, with 16 bases in the middle. The germline CDR1 and CDR2 sequences are GTSNPN and SVGIG (reference sequence). The rearrangement links TRBV30 to TRBJ2-1; D is undetermined. The TCR comes from a donor at least 40 years old with non-small cell lung cancer. The material sequenced was primary lung tumor tissue. The CDR3 spells CAWSVQHYRSEQFF. The DNA for the CDR3 is TGTGCCTGGAGTGTACAACACTATCGGTCCGAGCAGTTCTTC.